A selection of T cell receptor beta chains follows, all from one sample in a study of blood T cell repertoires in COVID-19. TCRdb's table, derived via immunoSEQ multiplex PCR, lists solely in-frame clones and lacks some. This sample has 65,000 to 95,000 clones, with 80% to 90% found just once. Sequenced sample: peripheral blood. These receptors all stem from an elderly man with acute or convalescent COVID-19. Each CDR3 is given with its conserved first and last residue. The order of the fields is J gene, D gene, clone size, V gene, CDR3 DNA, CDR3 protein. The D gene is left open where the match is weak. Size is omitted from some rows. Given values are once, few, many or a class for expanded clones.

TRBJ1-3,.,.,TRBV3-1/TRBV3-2,TGTGCCAGCAGCCAAGATCGGTTCTCTGGAAACACCATATATTTT,CASSQDRFSGNTIYF
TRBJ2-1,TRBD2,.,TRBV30,TGTGCCTGGAGTGTACTGGGGCTAGCGGGATACAATGAGCAGTTCTTC,CAWSVLGLAGYNEQFF
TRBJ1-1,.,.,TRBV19,TGTGCCAGTAGTATAGCGCCGGTGGGGCAGTATGAAGCTTTCTTT,CASSIAPVGQYEAFF
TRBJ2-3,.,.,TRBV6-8,TGTGCCAGCAGTTACCCACAGGGGGAGGGTATAGATACGCAGTATTTT,CASSYPQGEGIDTQYF
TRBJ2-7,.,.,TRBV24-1,TGTGCCACCAGTGATTTGAGGCAGTACAGTTTCTTAACCTACGAGCAGTACTTC,CATSDLRQYSFLTYEQYF
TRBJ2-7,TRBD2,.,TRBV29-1,TGCAGCGTTGGAGGACTAGCGGGAGGAATCGACGAGCAGTACTTC,CSVGGLAGGIDEQYF
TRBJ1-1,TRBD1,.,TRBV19,TGTGCCAGTAGTGAGGACAGGGGCAGTGAAGCTTTCTTT,CASSEDRGSEAFF
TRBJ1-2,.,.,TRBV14,TGTGCCAGCAGCCGGACGGGACTGACGTCTTCATATGGCTACACCTTC,CASSRTGLTSSYGYTF
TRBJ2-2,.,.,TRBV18,TGTGCCAGCTCACCACCGAATATCGGGAACACCGGGGAGCTGTTTTTT,CASSPPNIGNTGELFF
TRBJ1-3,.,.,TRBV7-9,TGTGCCAGCAGCCCACCGACAGGTTCCTCTGGAAACACCATATATTTT,CASSPPTGSSGNTIYF
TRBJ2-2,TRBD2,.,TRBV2,TGTGCCAGCAGTGGAGCGGGGGCTTTAAACACCGGGGAGCTGTTTTTT,CASSGAGALNTGELFF
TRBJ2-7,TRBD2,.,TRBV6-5,TGTGCCAGTTGGACTAGCGGGATTAAAGTGCAGTACTTC,CASWTSGIKVQYF
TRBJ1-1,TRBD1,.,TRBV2,TGTGCCAGCAGTTGGGACAGGCCGAACACTGAAGCTTTCTTT,CASSWDRPNTEAFF
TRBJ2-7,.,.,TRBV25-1,TGTGCCAGCAGCCACACAGGGCCCTACGAGCAGTACTTC,CASSHTGPYEQYF
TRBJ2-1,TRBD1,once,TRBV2,TGTGCCAGCAGTGGAGGACAGGGGAGAGAGCAGTTCTTC,CASSGGQGREQFF
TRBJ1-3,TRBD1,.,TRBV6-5,TGTGCCAGCAACAATCGACAGGGTGCAGGAAACACCATATATTTT,CASNNRQGAGNTIYF
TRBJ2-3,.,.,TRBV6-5,TGTGCCAGCAGTCGGGGGACAGATACGCAGTATTTT,CASSRGTDTQYF
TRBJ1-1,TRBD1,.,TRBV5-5,TGTGCCAGCAGCTGGGGACAGGGGAGCACTGAAGCTTTCTTT,CASSWGQGSTEAFF
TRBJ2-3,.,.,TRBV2,TGTGCCAGCAGTGGGCTAGCGGATACGCAGTATTTT,CASSGLADTQYF
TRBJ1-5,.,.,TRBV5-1,TGCGCCAGCAGCCGGGATACAGGGAATCAGCCCCAGCATTTT,CASSRDTGNQPQHF
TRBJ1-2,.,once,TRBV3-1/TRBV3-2,TGTGCCAGCAGCCAAAGAAGAAGGGGATATGGCTACACCTTC,CASSQRRRGYGYTF
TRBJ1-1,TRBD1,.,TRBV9,TGTGCCAGCGGGAGACAGGGCCCAAACACTGAAGCTTTCTTT,CASGRQGPNTEAFF
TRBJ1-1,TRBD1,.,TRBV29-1,TGCAGCGTCACGGACAGGGGGGACACTGAAGCTTTCTTT,CSVTDRGDTEAFF
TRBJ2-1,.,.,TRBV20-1,TGCAGTGCTACGACTAGATCGATGGAGTTCTTC,CSATTRSMEFF
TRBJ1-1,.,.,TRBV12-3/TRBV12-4,TGTGCCAGCAGTTTCAGTCAGGGAACTGAAGCTTTCTTT,CASSFSQGTEAFF
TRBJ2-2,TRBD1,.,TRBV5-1,TGCGCCAGCAAAACGGACAGGGGAGACTTAAACACCGGGGAGCTGTTTTTT,CASKTDRGDLNTGELFF
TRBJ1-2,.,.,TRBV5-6,TGTGCCAGCAGCTTGGACTCCGTGAGCTATGGCTACACCTTC,CASSLDSVSYGYTF
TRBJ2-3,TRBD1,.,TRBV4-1,TGCGCCAGCAGCCCCGGGACAGGGTGGCGGGGCACAGATACGCAGTATTTT,CASSPGTGWRGTDTQYF
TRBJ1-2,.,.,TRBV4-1,TGCGCCAGCAGCCAAGCTAGACAGGCCGACCACTACACCTTC,CASSQARQADHYTF
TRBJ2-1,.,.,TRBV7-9,TGTGCCAGCAGCTTCGGAGGTGGAGGGGAGCAGTTCTTC,CASSFGGGGEQFF
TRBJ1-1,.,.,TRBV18,TGTGCCAGCTCACCCACAGCTTCGGACACTGAAGCTTTCTTT,CASSPTASDTEAFF
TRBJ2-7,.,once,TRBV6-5,TGTGCCAGCAGTTACTCGTCGCAGGGTGTGTACGAGCAGTACTTC,CASSYSSQGVYEQYF
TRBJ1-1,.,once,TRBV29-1,TGCAGCGTGGGGGCAGGGGTTAGCACTGAAGCTTTCTTT,CSVGAGVSTEAFF
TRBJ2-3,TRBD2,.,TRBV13,TGTGCCAGCAGCCCCGGGACTAGCGGGAGGCAAGATACGCAGTATTTT,CASSPGTSGRQDTQYF
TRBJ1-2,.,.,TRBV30,TGTGCCTGGAGTGCCTCCATGCGGCTCAACACCTTC,CAWSASMRLNTF
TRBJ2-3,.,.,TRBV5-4,TGTGCCAGCAGCTTGGCCAACACAGATACGCAGTATTTT,CASSLANTDTQYF
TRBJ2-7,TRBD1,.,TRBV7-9,TGTGCCAGCAGCTTCTCGACAGGGGTCCTCTACGAGCAGTACTTC,CASSFSTGVLYEQYF
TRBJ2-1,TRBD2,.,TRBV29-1,TGCAGCGCCCTCCCCTTACGAGCGGGAGTGAAAAATGAGCAGTTCTTC,CSALPLRAGVKNEQFF
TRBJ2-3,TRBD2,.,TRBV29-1,TGCAGCCTAGTCAGACTAGCGGGCACAGATACGCAGTATTTT,CSLVRLAGTDTQYF
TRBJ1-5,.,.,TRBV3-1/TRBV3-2,TGTGCCAGCAGCCAAGGGACAGCGGTCCGCCCCCAGCATTTT,CASSQGTAVRPQHF
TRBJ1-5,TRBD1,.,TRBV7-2,TGTGCCAGCAGCGCCGGACAGGGGTTCCCCAACAATCAGCCCCAGCATTTT,CASSAGQGFPNNQPQHF
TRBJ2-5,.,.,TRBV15,TGTGCCACCAGCAGAGACCCCCCGCGGGGCCAAGAGACCCAGTACTTC,CATSRDPPRGQETQYF
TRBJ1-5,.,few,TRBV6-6,TGTGCCAGCAGAACGGGTCTTGAAAGGAATCAGCCCCAGCATTTT,CASRTGLERNQPQHF
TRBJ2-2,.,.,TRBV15,TGTGCCACCAGCAGAGATCCGGGGTCCGGGGAGCTGTTTTTT,CATSRDPGSGELFF
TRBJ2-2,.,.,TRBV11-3,TGTGCCAGCAGCTTATTCGGAGACACCGGGGAGCTGTTTTTT,CASSLFGDTGELFF
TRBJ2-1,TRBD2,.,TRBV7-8,TGTGCCAGCAGCCCAGCGGGGGGACAGAGTTCAAATGAGCAGTTCTTC,CASSPAGGQSSNEQFF
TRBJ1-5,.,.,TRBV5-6,TGTGCCAGCAGCTTGTATAATACAGTCAGCAATCAGCCCCAGCATTTT,CASSLYNTVSNQPQHF
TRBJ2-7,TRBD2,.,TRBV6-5,TGTGCCAGCAGCGTACCTAGCGGGGGGGCCTACGAGCAGTACTTC,CASSVPSGGAYEQYF
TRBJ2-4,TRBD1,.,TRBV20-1,TGCAGTGCTAGTGACAGGGGGCGCGATTTGTACATTCAGTACTTC,CSASDRGRDLYIQYF
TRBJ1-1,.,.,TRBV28,TGTGCCAGCAGTTCTCCGCGGGGGAAAACTGAAGCTTTCTTT,CASSSPRGKTEAFF
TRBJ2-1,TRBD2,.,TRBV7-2,TGTGCCAGCAGCCCTAGCCCCACCCGGGGGGGGCCCTACAATGAGCAGTTCTTC,CASSPSPTRGGPYNEQFF
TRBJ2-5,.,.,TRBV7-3,TGTGCCAGCAGCTTAACTGGGGGCGAGGGGGAGACCCAGTACTTC,CASSLTGGEGETQYF
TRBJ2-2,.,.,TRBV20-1,TGCAGTGCTAGTTCCGGGACTCGTAGCACCGGGGAGCTGTTTTTT,CSASSGTRSTGELFF
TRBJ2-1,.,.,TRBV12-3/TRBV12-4,TGTGCCAGCAGTTTTCGAGCGGATAATGAGCAGTTCTTC,CASSFRADNEQFF
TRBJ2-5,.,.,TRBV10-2,TGCGCCAGCAGCGAGGACGGGTTCCAAGAGACCCAGTACTTC,CASSEDGFQETQYF
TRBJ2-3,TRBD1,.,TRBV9,TGTGCCAGCAGCGAGGACAGGGCAGGGGACACAGATACGCAGTATTTT,CASSEDRAGDTDTQYF
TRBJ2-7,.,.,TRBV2,TGTGCCAGCATCGACGGGACCTACGAGCAGTACTTC,CASIDGTYEQYF
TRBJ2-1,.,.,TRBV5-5,TGTGCCAGCAGCCGAGACTTACCCTACAATGAGCAGTTCTTC,CASSRDLPYNEQFF
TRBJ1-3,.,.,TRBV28,TGTGCCAGCAGTATCCGTGGAAACACCATATATTTT,CASSIRGNTIYF